Below are 10 T cell receptor beta chains sequenced from a single sample in a study of cytomegalovirus exposure and HLA in healthy donors. Primers: 60 Vbeta forward and 13 Jbeta reverse. Data came from immunoSEQ multiplex PCR; TCRdb stores just in-frame clones and leaves some out. The sample includes some 150,000 clones, approximately 67% of them seen just once. Sequencing used PBMCs. The receptors were gathered from a man between 40 and 49 years old in good health and CMV-seronegative.

The table lists this clone with a few counts. The V and J genes are TRBV25-1 and TRBJ1-1, with TRBD1 matching over 8 bases. The CDR3 consists of 14 residues. CDR1 is MGHDK and CDR2 is SYGVNS in the germline V gene. With 5 bases clipped from V and 4 bases from J, the junction kept 6 bases outside the gene matches. CDR3 sequence: CASSIQGGVTEAFF. The CDR3 DNA follows: TGTGCCAGCAGTATACAGGGGGGAGTCACTGAAGCTTTCTTT.

The chain recombines TRBV11-2 with TRBJ2-5; no firm D call. Trimming took off 2 bases at V and 3 bases at J, with 7 bases between the two ends. Per germline, CDR1 SGHAT and CDR2 FQNNGV. CDR3 length: 13 residues. The CDR3 DNA sequence: TGTGCCAGCAGCTTATCCCGGGAAGAGACCCAGTACTTC. Protein sequence: CASSLSREETQYF.

This clone came up a few times. The V call is TRBV29-1, the J call TRBJ1-1; D gene ambiguous. The germline V gene has CDR1 SQVTM and CDR2 ANQGSEA. Trimming took 7 bases from V and 1 from J, leaving 13 bases between them. The CDR3 consists of 13 residues. The CDR3 here is CSGLSGRNTEAFF. The DNA of the CDR3 is TGCAGCGGACTAAGCGGGCGGAACACTGAAGCTTTCTTT.

This chain joins TRBV27 and TRBJ2-5; a weak D match, TRBD2 (6 bases). Deletions cut 6 bases from V and 7 bases from J, with 18 bases between. The CDR3 loop spans 14 amino acids. Germline values: CDR1 MNHEY, CDR2 SMNVEV (reference sequence). CDR3 in DNA: TGTGCCAGCAGATACCCGGGACTTTCAGGGACCCAGTACTTC. Protein: CASRYPGLSGTQYF.

This clone appeared a few times. The chain joins TRBV9 to TRBJ1-4, with a weak D call TRBD1 (5 bases). V gave up 0 bases and J gave up 8 bases, with 11 bases separating them. This CDR3 is 14 amino acids long. CDR1 is SGDLS, CDR2 YYNGEE, per germline. Written as DNA, the CDR3 is TGTGCCAGCAGCGTAGGGGCAGGGAAAGAAAAACTGTTTTTT. Translating gives CASSVGAGKEKLFF.

The chain employs TRBV29-1 and TRBJ2-5; 9 positions agree with TRBD2. Germline assignment: CDR1 SQVTM and CDR2 ANQGSEA. This CDR3 is 16 amino acids long. V lost 3 bases, J lost 1 base, and 9 bases stayed unmatched. The chain's CDR3 is CSVDRPTSGTQETQYF. For the CDR3, the DNA is TGCAGCGTTGATCGCCCGACTAGCGGTACCCAAGAGACCCAGTACTTC.

This clone occurred a few times. The chain is built from TRBV5-1 and TRBJ2-7; 7 nucleotides align to TRBD1. V was clipped by 1 base and J by 4 bases; unmatched bases: 8. Germline lookup yields CDR1 SGHRS and CDR2 YFSETQ. The CDR3 covers 15 residues. The CDR3 coding sequence is TGCGCCAGCAGCTTGATGAGACAGGGAGAGTACGAGCAGTACTTC. It specifies CASSLMRQGEYEQYF.

This clone was found a few times. The chain couples TRBV1 to TRBJ2-1; the D segment call TRBD2 is taken from the table without a DNA check. TRBV1 is designated a pseudogene. The length of the CDR3 is 16 residues. The CDR3 DNA follows: TGCACCAGCAGCCAAGTCCAGCGGGGGCCTTACAATGAGCAGTTCTTC. It encodes CTSSQVQRGPYNEQFF.

The chain has TRBV9 and TRBJ1-1; maybe TRBD1 (6 bases). This CDR3 comprises 13 residues. The germline V gene encodes CDR1 SGDLS and CDR2 YYNGEE. The V gene lost 4 bases and the J gene lost 1 base, with 8 bases spanning the gap. The CDR3 DNA follows: TGTGCCAGCAGCTCACAGGGGAACACTGAAGCTTTCTTT. This gives the protein CASSSQGNTEAFF. The whole variable domain, remainder taken from reference TRBV9 and TRBJ1-1, is DSGVTQTPKHLITATGQRVTLRCSPRSGDLSVYWYQQSLDQGLQFLIQYYNGEERAKGNILERFSAQQFPDLHSELNLSSLELGDSALYFCASSSQGNTEAFFGQGTRLTVV.

The chain carries TRBV27 and TRBJ1-1; D gene uncertain. Germline V gene sequence: CDR1 MNHEY, CDR2 SMNVEV (reference sequence). This CDR3 spans 14 amino acids. Trimming pared 3 bases from V and 4 bases from J, leaving 12 bases between. CDR3 sequence reads: CASSLTSLGTEAFF. DNA of the CDR3: TGTGCCAGCAGTTTGACTTCTTTGGGCACTGAAGCTTTCTTT.